This T cell receptor (beta chain) was recorded in a study of cytomegalovirus exposure and HLA in healthy donors. The PCR contained 60 Vbeta and 13 Jbeta primers. Produced via immunoSEQ multiplex PCR; TCRdb's table is partial and in-frame only. This sample has fewer than 65,000 clones, with about 72% found just once. Germline V gives CDR1 MNHEY, CDR2 SMNVEV (reference sequence). The CDR3 length is 14 residues. Trimming left V 0 bases short and J 4 bases short, with 9 bases between. This clone was found once. The gene calls are TRBV27 and TRBJ1-1; weak D call: TRBD1 (6 bases). Material for sequencing was PBMCs. This sequence originates from a woman aged 35 to 49 in good health and CMV-seropositive. The CDR3 DNA reads as TGTGCCAGCAGTTTATCGGCACAGGGCACTGAAGCTTTCTTT. Its translation is CASSLSAQGTEAFF.